The 23 T cell receptor beta chains below were found in one sample sequenced in a study of cytomegalovirus exposure and HLA in healthy donors. Profiling relied on immunoSEQ multiplex PCR, and the TCRdb table lists in-frame clones only, not all of them. The sample shows 240,000 or so clones, about 86% of them seen only once. The material sequenced was PBMCs. The source is a woman aged 25 to 39 in good health and CMV-seropositive.

The chain employs TRBV7-9 and TRBJ2-5, with 9 bases aligning to TRBD2. The CDR3 is made up of 15 amino acids. V shed 6 bases, J shed 2 bases, and the junction held 7 bases outside the gene matches. In germline, CDR1 is SEHNR, CDR2 FQNEAQ (reference sequence). In DNA, the CDR3 is TGTGCCAGCAGGAGGGTTCTAGCGGGGCAAGAGACCCAGTACTTC. Its translation: CASRRVLAGQETQYF.

J is TRBJ1-1 and V is TRBV6-1, with D unclear. The germline CDR1 and CDR2 sequences are MNHNS and SASEGT. The V end was cut by 4 bases, the J end by 5 bases, with 11 bases between. CDR3 length equals 13 residues. This chain's CDR3 is CASSVTLTTEAFF. Written as DNA, the CDR3 is TGTGCCAGCAGTGTAACGTTGACAACTGAAGCTTTCTTT.

CDR3 coding DNA: TGCGCCAGCAGCGCCGAAATGGGGGCCGAGCAGTACTTC. Its protein product is CASSAEMGAEQYF. V usage is TRBV10-1 and J usage is TRBJ2-7, with D perhaps TRBD1 (6 bases). V gave up 6 bases and J gave up 6 bases, with 15 bases separating them. The CDR3 is 13 residues long. CDR1 and CDR2 from the germline V gene are WNHNN and SYGVQD (reference sequence).

This chain connects TRBV5-1 to TRBJ2-3; 8 bases match TRBD2. This CDR3 has 16 amino acids. CDR1 is SGHRS and CDR2 is YFSETQ in the germline V gene. The trim removed 4 bases at V and 4 bases at J, leaving 11 bases unmatched. The chain's CDR3 is CASSILPGLEADTQYF. CDR3 nucleotides: TGCGCCAGCAGCATCTTACCGGGACTAGAGGCAGATACGCAGTATTTT. Together with reference TRBV5-1 and TRBJ2-3, the CDR3 gives the full variable domain: KAGVTQTPRYLIKTRGQQVTLSCSPISGHRSVSWYQQTPGQGLQFLFEYFSETQRNKGNFPGRFSGRQFSNSRSEMNVSTLELGDSALYLCASSILPGLEADTQYFGPGTRLTVL.

The genes are TRBV27 and TRBJ1-1; 10 bases map to TRBD1. The trim removed 8 bases at V and 4 bases at J, leaving 13 bases unmatched. Per germline, CDR1 MNHEY and CDR2 SMNVEV (reference sequence). The CDR3 loop spans 16 amino acids. In DNA form, the CDR3 reads TGTGCCAGCCGAACCACCGGGACAGGGGATCTCACTGAAGCTTTCTTT. Its translation is CASRTTGTGDLTEAFF.

There are a few counts of this clone. The V gene is TRBV7-3, the J gene TRBJ2-1; the match to TRBD2 covers 7 bases. CDR1 is SGHTA and CDR2 is FQGTGA in the germline V gene. The ends lost 2 bases at V and 6 bases at J; junction bases unmatched: 10. This CDR3 contains 16 residues. For the CDR3, the DNA is TGTGCCAGCAGCTTACTCAGAGCGGGAAGAAGCAATGAGCAGTTCTTC. It encodes CASSLLRAGRSNEQFF.

CDR3 DNA: TGTGCCATCAGTGCCGGGACTAGTGGAGTGGATACGCAGTATTTT. Translating gives CAISAGTSGVDTQYF. The chain uses TRBV10-3 and TRBJ2-3; 8 bases map to TRBD2. With 4 bases clipped from V and 6 bases from J, the junction kept 9 bases outside the gene matches. Per the germline V gene, CDR1 is ENHRY and CDR2 is SYGVKD. The CDR3 has 15 amino acids.

The chain combines TRBV6-5 with TRBJ1-3; TRBD1 aligns across 7 bases. CDR1 is MNHEY, CDR2 SVGAGI, per germline. This CDR3 region has 15 residues. V was pared by 6 bases and J by 4 bases, with 9 bases of the junction left unmatched. CDR3 region: CASSRGQRGGNTIYF. DNA of the CDR3: TGTGCCAGCAGCAGGGGACAGAGGGGAGGAAACACCATATATTTT.

This clone was seen once. This chain uses TRBV11-2 with TRBJ2-5, with a weak D call TRBD2 (5 bases). The germline gives CDR1 SGHAT, CDR2 FQNNGV. The CDR3 contains 18 residues. V was trimmed by 4 bases and J by 4 bases, leaving 25 bases between them. CDR3 protein: CASSSDLFGDPRGETQYF. In nucleotides, the CDR3 is TGTGCCAGCAGCTCCGACCTTTTCGGAGACCCCCGGGGAGAGACCCAGTACTTC.

The genes are TRBV7-8 and TRBJ1-1; D not certain. This CDR3 comprises 14 residues. Germline assignment: CDR1 SGHVS and CDR2 FQNEAQ. V lost 5 bases, J lost 1 base, and 11 bases lay in between. The CDR3 loop reads CASSAGISNTEAFF. CDR3 coding DNA: TGTGCCAGCAGCGCCGGGATCTCGAACACTGAAGCTTTCTTT.

This clone has only a few counts. This chain connects TRBV27 to TRBJ1-1; perhaps TRBD1 as D (6 bases). The V gene's germline CDR1 is MNHEY and CDR2 SMNVEV (reference sequence). This CDR3 region has 15 residues. Deletions cut 6 bases from V and 3 bases from J, with 17 bases between. The CDR3, as DNA: TGTGCCAGCAGCTTCCTACCACAGGGAGACACTGAAGCTTTCTTT. Residues: CASSFLPQGDTEAFF.

V usage is TRBV7-3 and J usage is TRBJ2-3, with 14 bases aligning to TRBD2. J gave up 3 bases and V 5 bases, and 16 bases lay outside the gene matches. Per germline, CDR1 SGHTA and CDR2 FQGTGA. This CDR3 is 20 amino acids long. CDR3 in DNA: TGTGCCAGCAGCCTGCGACCGGGACTAGCGGGAGTGTATAGTACAGATACGCAGTATTTT. Its translation is CASSLRPGLAGVYSTDTQYF.

J is TRBJ2-5 and V is TRBV5-1, with D possibly TRBD2 on 6 matching bases. The CDR3 sequence is 15 residues long. The germline V and J ends were trimmed by 0 bases and 5 bases, with 14 bases remaining between them. Germline loops: CDR1 SGHRS, CDR2 YFSETQ. CDR3 loop: CASSLESGVWETQYF. The CDR3 DNA reads as TGCGCCAGCAGCTTGGAATCGGGAGTCTGGGAGACCCAGTACTTC. Supplemented by reference TRBV5-1 and TRBJ2-5, the full variable domain reads KAGVTQTPRYLIKTRGQQVTLSCSPISGHRSVSWYQQTPGQGLQFLFEYFSETQRNKGNFPGRFSGRQFSNSRSEMNVSTLELGDSALYLCASSLESGVWETQYFGPGTRLLVL.

A single count supports this clone. The CDR3 bases are TGTGCCAGCAGTTTTTTAGGACTAGGCTACGAGCAGTACTTC. It codes for CASSFLGLGYEQYF. The chain has TRBV27 and TRBJ2-7; 7 positions match TRBD2. Germline trimming cut 3 bases from V and 3 bases from J; bases unmatched to any gene: 5. The CDR3 runs 14 residues. Germline V CDR1 and CDR2: MNHEY, SMNVEV (reference sequence).

The V call is TRBV19, the J call TRBJ2-7, with TRBD1 identical over 8 bases. V shed 4 bases and J 2 bases; nucleotides not matched to a gene: 10. The CDR3 covers 16 residues. Germline assignment: CDR1 LNHDA and CDR2 SQIVND (reference sequence). The CDR3 sequence is CASSRHQGASAYEQYF. The CDR3 nucleotides are TGTGCCAGTAGTAGACACCAGGGGGCGAGTGCCTACGAGCAGTACTTC. Full variable domain (rest looked up from reference TRBV19 and TRBJ2-7): DGGITQSPKYLFRKEGQNVTLSCEQNLNHDAMYWYRQDPGQGLRLIYYSQIVNDFQKGDIAEGYSVSREKKESFPLTVTSAQKNPTAFYLCASSRHQGASAYEQYFGPGTRLTVT.

The rearrangement uses TRBV5-1 and TRBJ1-1; 8 bases fit TRBD1. V was clipped by 0 bases and J by 4 bases; unmatched bases: 2. CDR1 is SGHRS, CDR2 YFSETQ, per germline. CDR3 length equals 14 residues. CDR3 loop: CASSLGQGPTEAFF. The CDR3 nucleotides read TGCGCCAGCAGCTTGGGACAGGGGCCCACTGAAGCTTTCTTT. Full variable domain (outside the CDR3, taken from reference TRBV5-1 and TRBJ1-1): KAGVTQTPRYLIKTRGQQVTLSCSPISGHRSVSWYQQTPGQGLQFLFEYFSETQRNKGNFPGRFSGRQFSNSRSEMNVSTLELGDSALYLCASSLGQGPTEAFFGQGTRLTVV.

This CDR3 is CASSPPGSYNEQFF. CDR3 nucleotides: TGTGCCAGCAGCCCCCCGGGTTCCTACAATGAGCAGTTCTTC. This chain connects TRBV7-9 to TRBJ2-1; D gene uncertain. The CDR3 has 14 amino acids. With 5 bases removed from V and 1 base from J, the gap between germline ends came to 9 bases. Germline-derived CDR1 and CDR2 are SEHNR and FQNEAQ (reference sequence).

This clone was detected only a few times. This chain links TRBV4-1 with TRBJ1-2; D unclear. V lost 0 bases and J lost 4, with 18 bases in between. Germline values: CDR1 MGHRA, CDR2 YSYEKL. The CDR3 length is 17 residues. The CDR3 DNA sequence: TGCGCCAGCAGCCAAGATTTGGGCTCTCGGGGTCCCTATGGCTACACCTTC. Encoded protein: CASSQDLGSRGPYGYTF.

This clone was observed a single time. The chain joins TRBV7-2 to TRBJ1-2; D uncertain. This CDR3 spans 15 amino acids. V lost 1 base and J 2 bases, leaving 11 bases between the germline ends. Germline CDR1 SGHTA, CDR2 FQGNSA. CDR3 residues: CASSLVVGGNYGYTF. For the CDR3, the DNA is TGTGCCAGCAGCTTAGTTGTCGGCGGAAACTATGGCTACACCTTC.

V usage is TRBV19 and J usage is TRBJ1-5; perhaps TRBD1 as D (6 bases). V lost 1 base and J 6 bases, leaving 16 bases between the germline ends. This CDR3 has 16 residues. The germline gives CDR1 LNHDA, CDR2 SQIVND (reference sequence). CDR3 amino acids: CASSIGVGHPGQPQHF. CDR3 bases: TGTGCCAGTAGTATAGGTGTGGGACATCCCGGTCAGCCCCAGCATTTT.

This chain links TRBV25-1 with TRBJ2-5, with TRBD1 matching 8 bases. The V segment lost 3 bases and the J segment 4 bases; nucleotides outside the gene matches: 10. The CDR3 covers 16 residues. The V gene's germline CDR1 is MGHDK and CDR2 SYGVNS. The CDR3 spells CASSDPGQGWGETQYF. The CDR3 bases are TGTGCCAGCAGTGACCCCGGACAGGGATGGGGAGAGACCCAGTACTTC.

The V gene is TRBV7-9, the J gene TRBJ2-7; 9 positions agree with TRBD1. J was trimmed by 6 bases and V by 2 bases; bases with no gene match: 8. The V gene's germline CDR1 is SEHNR and CDR2 FQNEAQ (reference sequence). The CDR3 loop spans 15 amino acids. CDR3 loop: CASSLRDRVGSEQYF. The CDR3 bases are TGTGCCAGCAGCTTAAGGGACAGGGTAGGTTCCGAGCAGTACTTC.

The chain links TRBV7-2 to TRBJ2-7; TRBD2 agrees at 13 bases. This CDR3 is built from 16 residues. V was clipped by 5 bases and J by 2 bases; unmatched bases: 6. The germline V gene encodes CDR1 SGHTA and CDR2 FQGNSA. The CDR3 coding sequence is TGTGCCAGCAGCCGTTACGGACTAGCGGGGGCCTACGAGCAGTACTTC. Protein sequence: CASSRYGLAGAYEQYF.